Presented here are 30 T cell receptor beta chains from one specimen sequenced in a study of monozygotic twins with inflammatory bowel disease. Reprocessing the 5' RACE reads, TCRdb reports a single entry for every CDR3 protein and omits DNA. Here the sample table reports 40,000 to 45,000 distinct CDR3 sequences. Specimen: blood. The source is a human donor with ulcerative colitis or Crohn's disease, or a healthy co-twin of an affected twin (not recorded which).

This rearrangement joins TRBV12-3 or TRBV12-4 to TRBJ1-2; the TRBD1 assignment by TCRdb is unverifiable without DNA. The CDR3 runs to 12 residues. The CDR3 protein is CASSTRDGENTF.

The chain combines TRBV20-1 with TRBJ2-2; TCRdb returns TRBD2, unconfirmable since there is no DNA. Per germline, CDR1 DFQATT and CDR2 SNEGSKA (reference sequence). The CDR3 spans 15 residues. CDR3 amino acids: CSASRLAGNTGELFF.

This rearrangement joins TRBV20-1 to TRBJ2-1. The CDR3 extends over 14 amino acids. Germline V gives CDR1 DFQATT, CDR2 SNEGSKA (reference sequence). CDR3 sequence: CSAHRQTSYNEQFF.

This chain's CDR3 is CASSYKGRTHEKLFF. The chain recombines TRBV6-5 with TRBJ1-4; the D gene TCRdb calls, TRBD1, cannot be checked with no DNA. Germline CDR1 and CDR2: MNHEY and SVGAGI. This CDR3 spans 15 amino acids.

The J gene is TRBJ1-5, the V gene TRBV28; TCRdb selects TRBD1, and the lack of DNA leaves this call unchecked. The CDR3 is 17 amino acids. Per germline, CDR1 MDHEN and CDR2 SYDVKM. CDR3 region: CASSLFGTGSGNQPQHF. Complete variable domain (other parts from reference TRBV28 and TRBJ1-5): DVKVTQSSRYLVKRTGEKVFLECVQDMDHENMFWYRQDPGLGLRLIYFSYDVKMKEKGDIPEGYSVSREKKERFSLILESASTNQTSMYLCASSLFGTGSGNQPQHFGDGTRLSIL.

This chain connects TRBV28 to TRBJ1-2. The CDR3 has 14 residues. Germline CDR1 MDHEN, CDR2 SYDVKM. Here the CDR3 reads CASSLTAAPTSYTF.

The chain uses TRBV3-1 and TRBJ1-4; the TCRdb D gene call, TRBD1, has no DNA to confirm it. The CDR3 length is 13 residues. The germline V gene encodes CDR1 LGHDT and CDR2 YNNKEL (reference sequence). This CDR3 reads CASSQRGDEKLFF.

The chain couples TRBV7-3 to TRBJ2-1; the D call of TRBD2 rests on TCRdb alone, since no DNA is present to check it. The CDR3 length is 16 residues. Looked up from germline, CDR1 is SGHTA and CDR2 is FQGTGA. The CDR3: CASSLGPEPPYNEQFF.

The gene calls are TRBV27 and TRBJ1-6. This CDR3 has 13 residues. The germline CDR1 and CDR2 sequences are MNHEY and SMNVEV (reference sequence). CDR3 residues: CASSSTKGSPLHF.

This rearrangement joins TRBV4-1 to TRBJ2-6; the D call of TRBD1 rests on TCRdb alone, since no DNA is present to check it. The CDR3 consists of 22 residues. Germline V gene lookup returns CDR1 MGHRA and CDR2 YSYEKL. The CDR3 protein is CASSQVVGLGAKAGSGANVLTF.

V and J are TRBV11-2 and TRBJ2-7; the TCRdb call, TRBD1, lacks DNA for checking. Looked up from germline, CDR1 is SGHAT and CDR2 is FQNNGV. The CDR3 runs 17 residues. The CDR3 protein is CASSRATAGTGAREQYF.

The genes are TRBV19 and TRBJ1-5; lacking DNA, the TRBD1 call made by TCRdb goes unchecked. Germline CDR1 LNHDA, CDR2 SQIVND (reference sequence). CDR3 size: 14 residues. CDR3: CASRGLTGYQPQHF.

The rearrangement links TRBV5-6 to TRBJ1-2; TCRdb reports TRBD1, a call that lacks DNA to check it against. The CDR3 spans 16 residues. CDR1 is SGHDT and CDR2 is YYEEEE in the germline V gene. The CDR3 region is CASSLALDRGNYGYTF.

The chain recombines TRBV5-1 with TRBJ1-4. Germline values: CDR1 SGHRS, CDR2 YFSETQ. The CDR3 loop spans 16 amino acids. CDR3 residues: CASSLGGNTPNEKLFF. Full variable domain (missing parts from reference TRBV5-1 and TRBJ1-4): KAGVTQTPRYLIKTRGQQVTLSCSPISGHRSVSWYQQTPGQGLQFLFEYFSETQRNKGNFPGRFSGRQFSNSRSEMNVSTLELGDSALYLCASSLGGNTPNEKLFFGSGTQLSVL.

This CDR3 reads CSSLGGLSYNEQFF. The V and J genes are TRBV20-1 and TRBJ2-1; there is no DNA to check the TCRdb D call of TRBD1. This CDR3 has 14 residues. Per germline, CDR1 DFQATT and CDR2 SNEGSKA (reference sequence).

J is TRBJ2-7 and V is TRBV6-2 or TRBV6-3; absent DNA, TCRdb's TRBD1 call cannot be checked. The CDR3 is 14 amino acids. Germline V gives CDR1 MNHEY, CDR2 SVGEGT. The CDR3 spells CATDLDGQGYEQYF.

This chain links TRBV5-1 with TRBJ1-4; TCRdb gives TRBD1 as the D gene, but with no DNA this cannot be confirmed. The CDR3 is 14 amino acids. Germline V lookup: CDR1 SGHRS, CDR2 YFSETQ. The CDR3 here is CASSTDSRDEKLFF.

The V call is TRBV30, the J call TRBJ2-3; TCRdb's D gene call, TRBD2, goes unchecked for lack of DNA. Looked up from germline, CDR1 is GTSNPN and CDR2 is SVGIG (reference sequence). This CDR3 contains 15 residues. The CDR3 sequence is CAWGLGPLYTDTQYF.

The rearrangement joins TRBV30 to TRBJ2-2. In germline, CDR1 is GTSNPN, CDR2 SVGIG (reference sequence). The CDR3 runs to 15 residues. CDR3 loop: CAWSLGFGGGGELFF.

The chain recombines TRBV6-1 with TRBJ1-2; TCRdb outputs TRBD1, but without DNA this stays unchecked. This CDR3 comprises 15 residues. Germline CDR1 and CDR2: MNHNS and SASEGT. CDR3 sequence reads: CASNPGLGVTGGYTF.

The chain couples TRBV20-1 to TRBJ2-5; the TCRdb D gene call, TRBD1, has no DNA to confirm it. The CDR3 sequence is 12 residues long. The germline V gene has CDR1 DFQATT and CDR2 SNEGSKA (reference sequence). The CDR3: CSAYAQQETQYF.

This sequence joins TRBV20-1 and TRBJ1-6; TCRdb calls TRBD1, which cannot be checked without DNA. Germline V gene lookup returns CDR1 DFQATT and CDR2 SNEGSKA (reference sequence). This CDR3 is built from 17 residues. CDR3 sequence: CSAEDSARLSYNSPLHF.

The rearrangement links TRBV28 to TRBJ1-5; TCRdb designates TRBD1, a call that cannot be tested without DNA. CDR1 is MDHEN, CDR2 SYDVKM, per germline. The CDR3 has 15 residues. The CDR3 sequence: CASSLPSGVHQPQHF.

The chain is built from TRBV5-1 and TRBJ2-2; no DNA is available, so the TRBD2 call from TCRdb remains unchecked. The CDR3 length is 16 residues. Germline CDR1 reads SGHRS; CDR2 reads YFSETQ. CDR3 amino acids: CASSSFGAGVTGELFF.

This chain links TRBV5-4 with TRBJ2-5; the D gene TCRdb calls, TRBD2, cannot be checked with no DNA. In germline, CDR1 is SGHNT, CDR2 YYREEE (reference sequence). The CDR3 is 16 amino acids. CDR3 amino acids: CASSPGTSGNQETQYF.

The chain has TRBV5-1 and TRBJ1-1. There are 15 residues in the CDR3. Germline V gives CDR1 SGHRS, CDR2 YFSETQ. The CDR3: CASSRESGEAVEAFF.

The gene calls are TRBV7-2 and TRBJ2-3. Per germline, CDR1 SGHTA and CDR2 FQGNSA. The CDR3 has 12 residues. CDR3 sequence reads: CASSLSELTQYF.

The chain uses TRBV28 and TRBJ2-7; the TRBD2 assignment by TCRdb is unverifiable without DNA. Looked up from germline, CDR1 is MDHEN and CDR2 is SYDVKM. The CDR3 extends over 15 amino acids. CDR3 protein: CASRIWASGFYEQYF.

V gene TRBV28 combines with J gene TRBJ2-1; the TCRdb call, TRBD2, lacks DNA for checking. From germline, CDR1 is MDHEN and CDR2 SYDVKM. This CDR3 is built from 17 residues. The CDR3 loop reads CASSLPDVAAVYNEQFF.

The chain has TRBV5-1 and TRBJ1-5. This CDR3 has 14 residues. CDR1 and CDR2 (germline): SGHRS, YFSETQ. CDR3 residues: CASSLGGEHQPQHF.